One sample yielded the 25 T cell receptor beta chains listed below, sequenced in a study of control samples from healthy donors and cancer patients. Clones were sequenced by immunoSEQ multiplex PCR, and TCRdb holds only the in-frame ones, with some missing. The sample contains around 160,000 clones, approximately 93% of which appear only once. Sequencing was done on a sample of blood. All receptors derive from a man between 18 and 35 years old in good health.

The rearrangement joins TRBV11-2 to TRBJ2-1, with a possible D match to TRBD2 (6 bases). V was cut by 5 bases and J by 2 bases, with 19 bases left in between. The CDR3 is 17 amino acids. CDR1 and CDR2 from the germline V gene are SGHAT and FQNNGV. The CDR3 nucleotides read TGTGCCAGCAGCCCCTGGTTTGGGGGGAGCACCTACAATGAGCAGTTCTTC. Residues: CASSPWFGGSTYNEQFF.

CDR3 region: CASSLSPGSSYEQYF. The CDR3 DNA reads as TGTGCCAGCAGTTTGTCGCCCGGCAGCTCCTACGAGCAGTACTTC. The chain joins TRBV28 to TRBJ2-7; D gene unclear. From germline, CDR1 is MDHEN and CDR2 SYDVKM. V lost 3 bases, J lost 0 bases, and 12 bases lay in between. CDR3 length: 15 residues.

V gene TRBV6-5 combines with J gene TRBJ2-7; the D gene is possibly TRBD2 (5 bases). Trimming cost V 6 bases and J 4 bases, with 13 bases left between them. The CDR3 covers 13 residues. CDR1 and CDR2 (germline): MNHEY, SVGAGI. As DNA, the CDR3 is TGTGCCAGCAGCAACGGGGTTCAGTACGAGCAGTACTTC. It is translated as CASSNGVQYEQYF.

V usage is TRBV30 and J usage is TRBJ2-2, with D unresolved. This CDR3 comprises 14 residues. From germline, CDR1 is GTSNPN and CDR2 SVGIG (reference sequence). The V end was cut by 0 bases, the J end by 3 bases, with 8 bases between. The CDR3 sequence is CAWSVLLDTGELFF. The CDR3 DNA is TGTGCCTGGAGTGTCTTGCTTGACACCGGGGAGCTGTTTTTT.

V usage is TRBV30 and J usage is TRBJ2-3, with D perhaps matching TRBD1 or TRBD2 (5 bases each). CDR3 length: 12 amino acids. Germline assignment: CDR1 GTSNPN and CDR2 SVGIG (reference sequence). Deletions cut 5 bases from V and 2 bases from J, with 8 bases between. This chain's CDR3 is CAWLGTTDTQYF. The DNA for the CDR3 is TGTGCCTGGCTAGGGACCACAGATACGCAGTATTTT.

This rearrangement joins TRBV30 to TRBJ2-6; D gene unclear. Per the germline V gene, CDR1 is GTSNPN and CDR2 is SVGIG (reference sequence). V shed 0 bases and J shed 0 bases, with 9 bases lying between them. The CDR3 has 16 residues. In nucleotides, the CDR3 is TGTGCCTGGAGTGTACCACCTGTCTCTGGGGCCAACGTCCTGACTTTC. Translated: CAWSVPPVSGANVLTF.

The chain joins TRBV7-8 to TRBJ2-7; D not resolved. The CDR3 runs to 15 residues. Germline values: CDR1 SGHVS, CDR2 FQNEAQ. V dropped 0 bases and J dropped 6 bases, with 15 bases sitting between them. CDR3 amino acids: CASSLAHSYTGEQYF. CDR3 nucleotide sequence: TGTGCCAGCAGCTTAGCGCACAGCTATACTGGCGAGCAGTACTTC.

The chain joins TRBV12-3 or TRBV12-4 to TRBJ1-2, with D possibly being TRBD1 (5 bases). V was trimmed by 3 bases and J by 10 bases, leaving 15 bases between them. CDR3 size: 13 residues. Here the CDR3 reads CASSFIGGSDYTF. For the CDR3, the DNA is TGTGCCAGCAGTTTTATTGGGGGTTCGGACTACACCTTC.

The chain has TRBV10-3 and TRBJ2-2; possible D gene TRBD1, 6 bases. This CDR3 region has 14 residues. V lost 1 base and J lost 5, with 8 bases in between. From germline, CDR1 is ENHRY and CDR2 SYGVKD. DNA for the CDR3: TGTGCCATCAGTGAGTTTACAGGGACCGGGGAGCTGTTTTTT. Protein: CAISEFTGTGELFF.

The CDR3 is CASSYGRATDTQYF. CDR3 bases: TGTGCCAGCAGTTACGGGAGGGCCACAGATACGCAGTATTTT. The chain employs TRBV6-2 or TRBV6-3 and TRBJ2-3, with 7 bases that match TRBD2. Losses at the gene ends were 2 bases for V and 2 bases for J; bases not matched to a gene: 1. In germline, CDR1 is MNHEY, CDR2 SVGEGT. This CDR3 is 14 amino acids long.

The chain joins TRBV30 to TRBJ1-1; possible D gene TRBD1, 5 bases. This CDR3 spans 14 amino acids. Trimming took off 2 bases at V and 5 bases at J, with 15 bases between the two ends. Germline-derived CDR1 and CDR2 are GTSNPN and SVGIG (reference sequence). The DNA of the CDR3 is TGTGCCTGGAGTATGGGGGGTTTGAGTACTGAAGCTTTCTTT. Its protein is CAWSMGGLSTEAFF.

The chain is built from TRBV5-4 and TRBJ2-1; 10 bases match TRBD2. Germline loops: CDR1 SGHNT, CDR2 YYREEE (reference sequence). The V gene end was trimmed by 4 bases and the J gene end by 8 bases; junction bases not matched to a gene: 12. The CDR3 extends over 16 amino acids. DNA of the CDR3: TGTGCCAGCAGCCTATCTTGGAGCGGGAGGGGGTATGAGCAGTTCTTC. Translating gives CASSLSWSGRGYEQFF.

This clone is deemed medium-sized. The chain carries TRBV7-9 and TRBJ2-3, with D uncertain. The CDR3 spans 13 residues. V dropped 8 bases and J dropped 2 bases, with 11 bases sitting between them. In germline, CDR1 is SEHNR, CDR2 FQNEAQ (reference sequence). Written as DNA, the CDR3 is TGTGCCAGCCAGTTATCCATCACAGATACGCAGTATTTT. Encoded protein: CASQLSITDTQYF. Full variable domain (rest looked up from reference TRBV7-9 and TRBJ2-3): DTGVSQNPRHKITKRGQNVTFRCDPISEHNRLYWYRQTLGQGPEFLTYFQNEAQLEKSRLLSDRFSAERPKGSFSTLEIQRTEQGDSAMYLCASQLSITDTQYFGPGTRLTVL.

This chain uses TRBV28 with TRBJ2-7; D remains ambiguous. Germline V gene lookup returns CDR1 MDHEN and CDR2 SYDVKM. V lost 4 bases to trimming and J lost 9 bases, with 10 bases between them. The CDR3 covers 11 residues. The CDR3 is CASSSPTGQYF. The CDR3 DNA follows: TGTGCCAGCAGTTCTCCTACGGGGCAGTACTTC.

V and J are TRBV27 and TRBJ1-5; TRBD1 might be the D (5 bases). Germline V gives CDR1 MNHEY, CDR2 SMNVEV (reference sequence). The V and J ends lost 2 bases and 11 bases respectively, with 13 bases between them. The CDR3 consists of 13 residues. The CDR3 nucleotides are TGTGCCAGCAGTTTACAACCCGTGGGGGCCCAGCATTTT. This codes for CASSLQPVGAQHF.

The chain carries TRBV6-1 and TRBJ2-3, with no clear D. V shed 3 bases and J shed 6 bases, with 16 bases lying between them. The CDR3 is made up of 15 amino acids. Germline CDR1 reads MNHNS; CDR2 reads SASEGT. CDR3 nucleotide sequence: TGTGCCAGCAGTGATCGGACGGAGTCTAAGGATACGCAGTATTTT. This encodes CASSDRTESKDTQYF.

V is TRBV10-1 and J is TRBJ1-1; TRBD1 matches 11 bases. The ends lost 4 bases at V and 1 base at J; junction bases unmatched: 2. The CDR3 loop spans 15 amino acids. CDR1 WNHNN and CDR2 SYGVQD come from the germline V gene (reference sequence). The CDR3 DNA is TGCGCCAGCAGTGCGGGGACAGGGGGGAACACTGAAGCTTTCTTT. Translation: CASSAGTGGNTEAFF.

The rearrangement joins TRBV20-1 to TRBJ2-7; 8 nucleotides align to TRBD2. The CDR3 is 15 residues long. Looked up from germline, CDR1 is DFQATT and CDR2 is SNEGSKA (reference sequence). The junction had 10 bases not matched to a gene; V was cut back by 3 bases and J by 3 bases. This chain's CDR3 is CSASPYGRAGYEQYF. The CDR3 DNA is TGCAGTGCTAGTCCATACGGGAGGGCCGGCTACGAGCAGTACTTC.

The gene calls are TRBV7-9 and TRBJ2-7; 7 bases align to TRBD1. Germline trimming cut 5 bases from V and 1 base from J; bases unmatched to any gene: 5. Germline CDR1 and CDR2: SEHNR and FQNEAQ (reference sequence). The CDR3 is 14 amino acids. The CDR3: CASSRWDSSYEQYF. The CDR3 nucleotides are TGTGCCAGCAGCCGTTGGGACAGTTCCTACGAGCAGTACTTC. Drawing the rest from reference TRBV7-9 and TRBJ2-7, the complete variable domain is DTGVSQNPRHKITKRGQNVTFRCDPISEHNRLYWYRQTLGQGPEFLTYFQNEAQLEKSRLLSDRFSAERPKGSFSTLEIQRTEQGDSAMYLCASSRWDSSYEQYFGPGTRLTVT.

The rearrangement links TRBV9 to TRBJ1-1; D gene unclear. The CDR3 totals 12 residues. V shed 4 bases and J shed 1 base, with 5 bases lying between them. Germline V lookup: CDR1 SGDLS, CDR2 YYNGEE. CDR3: CASSPGNTEAFF. CDR3 in DNA: TGTGCCAGCAGCCCCGGGAACACTGAAGCTTTCTTT. The variable domain in full, completed from reference TRBV9 and TRBJ1-1, reads DSGVTQTPKHLITATGQRVTLRCSPRSGDLSVYWYQQSLDQGLQFLIQYYNGEERAKGNILERFSAQQFPDLHSELNLSSLELGDSALYFCASSPGNTEAFFGQGTRLTVV.

The genes are TRBV4-2 and TRBJ1-1, with D perhaps TRBD1 (6 bases). The CDR3 loop spans 14 amino acids. The V end lost 0 bases, the J end lost 7 bases, and 12 bases lay between the germline ends. Germline V gene data show CDR1 as LGHNA and CDR2 as YNFKEQ. CDR3 nucleotide sequence: TGTGCCAGCAGCCAAGATTCGGGGGCAGATGAAGCTTTCTTT. Translated, it gives CASSQDSGADEAFF.

This clone has only one observation. The rearrangement uses TRBV2 and TRBJ1-5, with D perhaps matching TRBD1 (6 bases). This CDR3 spans 16 amino acids. Trimming took 5 bases from V and 5 from J, leaving 19 bases between them. The germline V gene encodes CDR1 SNHLY and CDR2 FYNNEI. The CDR3 spells CASSHLPRDKDQPQHF. The CDR3 nucleotides are TGTGCCAGCAGTCACCTGCCCCGGGACAAAGATCAGCCCCAGCATTTT. Full variable domain (outside the CDR3, taken from reference TRBV2 and TRBJ1-5): EPEVTQTPSHQVTQMGQEVILRCVPISNHLYFYWYRQILGQKVEFLVSFYNNEISEKSEIFDDQFSVERPDGSNFTLKIRSTKLEDSAMYFCASSHLPRDKDQPQHFGDGTRLSIL.

The chain uses TRBV10-3 and TRBJ2-7; TRBD1 agrees at 9 bases. This CDR3 comprises 14 residues. The germline gives CDR1 ENHRY, CDR2 SYGVKD. V dropped 7 bases and J dropped 5; count of bases not matched to a gene: 9. The CDR3 loop reads CAINPRQGGNEQYF. CDR3 nucleotides: TGTGCCATCAACCCCCGACAGGGGGGGAACGAGCAGTACTTC.

The rearrangement joins TRBV19 to TRBJ1-5; weak D call: TRBD1 (5 bases). CDR1 and CDR2 (germline): LNHDA, SQIVND (reference sequence). Trimming took off 5 bases at V and 4 bases at J, with 9 bases between the two ends. CDR3 size: 13 residues. The CDR3 DNA reads as TGTGCCAGTAGTGTCGACAGAAATCAGCCCCAGCATTTT. Translation: CASSVDRNQPQHF.

CDR3 in amino acids: CASTKPTGGRDTQYF. CDR3 nucleotide sequence: TGCGCCAGCACAAAACCAACAGGGGGCCGGGATACGCAGTATTTT. The chain uses TRBV10-2 and TRBJ2-3; 9 bases match TRBD1. The CDR3 has 15 amino acids. The germline CDR1 and CDR2 sequences are WSHSY and SAAADI. J gave up 6 bases and V 7 bases, and 11 bases lay outside the gene matches.